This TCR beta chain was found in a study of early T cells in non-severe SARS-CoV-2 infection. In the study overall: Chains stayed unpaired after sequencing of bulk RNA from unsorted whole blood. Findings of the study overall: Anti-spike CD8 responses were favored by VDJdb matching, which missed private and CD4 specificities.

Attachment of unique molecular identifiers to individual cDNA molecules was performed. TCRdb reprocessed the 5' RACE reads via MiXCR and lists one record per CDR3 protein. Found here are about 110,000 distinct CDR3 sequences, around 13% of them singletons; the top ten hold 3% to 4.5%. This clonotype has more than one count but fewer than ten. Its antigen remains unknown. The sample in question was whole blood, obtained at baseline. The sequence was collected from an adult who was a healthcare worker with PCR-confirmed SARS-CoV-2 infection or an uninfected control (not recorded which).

Here the CDR3 DNA reads TGTGCCAGCTCACCGGGACAGGGTTACGCTAACTATGGCTACACCTTC. Translated: CASSPGQGYANYGYTF. The V and J genes are TRBV18 and TRBJ1-2; 9 positions agree with TRBD1. Germline-derived CDR1 and CDR2 are KGHSH and LQKENI. The CDR3 consists of 16 residues. Trimming at V came to 3 bases and at J to 0 bases, leaving 5 bases not matched to a gene. Drawing the rest from reference TRBV18 and TRBJ1-2, the complete variable domain is NAGVMQNPRHLVRRRGQEARLRCSPMKGHSHVYWYRQLPEEGLKFMVYLQKENIIDESGMPKERFSAEFPKEGPSILRIQQVVRGDSAAYFCASSPGQGYANYGYTFGSGTRLTVV.